Here is one T cell receptor beta chain with its context. Its antigen target is currently unknown. No much larger clone exists at a distance of one base, and base qualities are not known. Donors were healthy HIV-negative adults with no recently reported acute infections or vaccinations. All donors were Caucasian adults living in Nashville, Tennessee, USA. CD4+ T cells were enriched through magnetic negative selection, after which naive cells were positively selected on CD45RA and the remaining negative fraction served as the memory subset. After blood collection by leukapheresis, PBMCs were isolated using Ficoll-Histopaque density gradient centrifugation and then cryopreserved in the vapor phase of liquid nitrogen. Purity and quantity of every magnetically sorted T cell population were checked by analytical flow cytometry. Each sorted fraction had its genomic DNA isolated and then quantified by UV absorbance on a Nanodrop 2000c.

Using the deep immunoSEQ assay, multiplex PCR amplified TCR CDR3 regions from genomic DNA. Genomic DNA extracted from each cell subset was distributed evenly over all wells of several immunoSEQ 96-well plates, and each plate served as one replicate. For sorted subsets, approximately 210 ng genomic DNA, equal to 25,000 to 35,000 T cell genomes, was loaded into each replicate PCR. The purified libraries were quantified using a Qubit 3.0 fluorometer, sized with a Bioanalyzer 2100, and then quantified again using the KAPA Library Quantification kit. A separate single-read 150-cycle Illumina NextSeq 550 flow cell was used to sequence each immunoSEQ 96-well plate. The study's processing was this. The immunoSEQ output contained only junctional sequences without quality scores, so filtering could not match that applied to full-length reads. To assign V/J genes and CDR3, sequences were annotated using PyIR, a Python wrapper for IgBLAST v1.9, with IMGT germline references. Reads were filtered out if the reads had weak V/J assignments (E-value above 1e-6), no CDR3, stop codons, out-of-frame junctions, or ambiguous translated residues. V3J clonotypes were defined by identical inferred V gene, J gene, and CDR3 amino acid sequence. Percentage overlap between repertoires was calculated by dividing the number of shared unique clonotypes by the size of the smaller repertoire. Richness of each repertoire was evaluated using RTK rarefaction, the Chao1 estimator, and Recon v2.1 estimates of unobserved clonotypes. Generation probabilities for all TCRbeta clonotypes obtained by the gDNA method from a handful of donors were computed using OLGA. Here the immuneACCESS table is served through TCRdb, limited to in-frame sequences with V and J called. Missing clones are a known gap in these copies; in checked studies unresolved V genes cover under half, and the rest lacks a known reason. Clone size and V and J calls were adopted from that table, with D and trimming inferred from the DNA. The sample includes some 2.1 million clones, with 85% to 95% observed a single time. Clones ranked in the top ten supply 0.1% to 0.15% of the sample.

This specimen belongs to a study of shared clonotypes between healthy human individuals (dated by TCRdb to about 2020). Concerning the study at large: The cohort comprised two women and three men aged 18 to 49 years. For each donor, three plates each were used for CD4 naive and CD4 memory, two plates were used for CD8 naive, and one plate was used for CD8 memory. The study deeply sequenced blood TCR repertoires of 5 or 6 healthy adults to estimate repertoire size and the extent of clonotype sharing between individuals. To increase sequencing depth and limit assay-specific biases, TCR repertoire library preparation and sequencing were carried out by different laboratories using diverse techniques. Leukapheresis yielded between about 0.94 and 8.9 billion PBMCs per donor.

Broad study findings and their caveats: Even with the large sequencing depth, rarefaction of the sorted-subset datasets indicated that sequencing was incomplete. About 5% of naive CD4, roughly 3.6% of naive CD8, approximately 2.2% of memory CD4, and 0.35% to 0.4% of memory CD8 clonotypes were shared across a few donors. Because the study included only a small number of donors, the genetic and exposure-history diversity represented was limited. Larger estimated clonotype richness was generally found for naive subsets than for memory subsets. Higher generation probabilities were observed for clonotypes shared by all four sorted-subset donors than for non-shared clonotypes. Pairwise subsampling led to the expectation that sequencing depth would affect the degree of clonotype sharing among donors. Sampling was restricted to blood, and TCR repertoires in tissues likely differ from the TCR repertoires found in blood.

CDR1 MDHEN and CDR2 SYDVKM were looked up in the germline V gene. The CDR3 has 11 amino acids, counting the end cysteine and phenylalanine. Only CDR3 DNA is held: 33 bases, read in frame from base 1. A distance of 10 bases separates the germline ends of V and J, which lose 8 bases and 7 bases respectively. The rearrangement joined TRBV28 to TRBJ2-3; possibly the D gene is TRBD2, per 5 matching bases. The receptor was derived from a man aged 18 to 29 in good health. Sequencing was carried out using naive CD4+ T cells sorted from blood. In the paper's terms, the cell subset or site label means: CD45RA+ positively selected. Here is the DNA: TGTGCCAGCGAGGGAGCTTATACGCAGTATTTT. This encodes CASEGAYTQYF.